This entry lists 30 T cell receptor beta chains sequenced from one sample in a study of regulatory T cells in long-lasting Graves disease. Arm-PCR of CDR3 regions and iRepertoire HTBI primers were used to build TCR beta libraries. MiXCR, run by TCRdb on the multiplex PCR reads, gives a single entry per CDR3 protein. The table has some 450,000 distinct CDR3 sequences, around 17% seen once. The time point was: newly diagnosed GD, antithyroid drugs for less than 3 months. After RNA was extracted from PBMCs, the TCR library was made from it. The sample also formed part of further work on T cells in Graves' hyperthyroidism and ophthalmopathy.

Sequenced material: peripheral blood mononuclear cells (PBMCs), taken at new diagnosis, from a patient treated with antithyroid drugs. These receptor sequences come from a young woman with Graves disease.

The chain carries TRBV20-1 and TRBJ2-3, with 8 bases identical to TRBD2. The CDR3 runs 13 residues. V shed 8 bases and J 3 bases; nucleotides not matched to a gene: 7. Germline assignment: CDR1 DFQATT and CDR2 SNEGSKA (reference sequence). CDR3 sequence reads: CSPLAGTTDTQYF. CDR3 nucleotide sequence: TGCAGTCCTTTAGCGGGAACGACAGATACGCAGTATTTT.

This clonotype was picked up many times. The chain links TRBV2 to TRBJ1-4; a possible D gene is TRBD1 (6 bases). The germline gives CDR1 SNHLY, CDR2 FYNNEI. V was trimmed by 1 base and J by 7 bases, leaving 13 bases between them. This CDR3 has 15 amino acids. Written as DNA, the CDR3 is TGTGCCAGCAGTGAAGGCCCCGGGGGCAGTGAAAAACTGTTTTTT. Encoded protein: CASSEGPGGSEKLFF.

This sequence joins TRBV20-1 and TRBJ2-2; 13 bases line up with TRBD2. V dropped 1 base and J dropped 0; count of bases not matched to a gene: 5. CDR1 is DFQATT, CDR2 SNEGSKA, per germline (reference sequence). This CDR3 comprises 18 residues. The CDR3, as DNA: TGCAGTGCTAGAGTAGCACTAGCGGGAGGGCCGAACACCGGGGAGCTGTTTTTT. Translating it yields CSARVALAGGPNTGELFF.

This clonotype has a count of ten or more. The J gene is TRBJ2-1, the V gene TRBV11-1, with a weak D call TRBD2 (6 bases). CDR3 length: 14 residues. CDR1 is SGHAT, CDR2 FQDESV, per germline (reference sequence). Trimming shortened V by 0 bases and J by 9 bases, and 12 bases separated the two germline ends. CDR3 DNA sequence: TGTGCCAGCAGCTTAGCGTACGGCGGGACTGAGCAGTTCTTC. Amino acids: CASSLAYGGTEQFF. Combining the CDR3 with reference TRBV11-1 and TRBJ2-1 gives the whole variable domain EAEVAQSPRYKITEKSQAVAFWCDPISGHATLYWYRQILGQGPELLVQFQDESVVDDSQLPKDRFSAERLKGVDSTLKIQPAELGDSAMYLCASSLAYGGTEQFFGPGTRLTVL.

The chain combines TRBV19 with TRBJ2-1, with 11 bases that match TRBD2. V was pared by 6 bases and J by 6 bases, with 4 bases of the junction left unmatched. Germline CDR1 is LNHDA and CDR2 is SQIVND (reference sequence). The CDR3 has 14 residues. The CDR3 sequence is CASRALAGVNEQFF. As DNA, the CDR3 is TGTGCCAGTAGGGCACTAGCGGGAGTCAATGAGCAGTTCTTC.

This chain connects TRBV27 to TRBJ2-1; 9 bases are shared with TRBD2. Unmatched junction bases numbered 6, after V lost 2 bases and J lost 1 base. CDR1 and CDR2 from the germline V gene are MNHEY and SMNVEV (reference sequence). This CDR3 comprises 17 residues. The CDR3 region has the DNA TGTGCCAGCAGTTTAGGGACTAGCTTCTTTTCCTACAATGAGCAGTTCTTC. Amino acid sequence: CASSLGTSFFSYNEQFF.

This clonotype has a count of ten or more. The V and J genes are TRBV28 and TRBJ2-7; D is unclear. CDR3 length equals 15 residues. CDR1 and CDR2 from the germline V gene are MDHEN and SYDVKM. V was clipped by 5 bases and J by 0 bases, with 14 bases between them. CDR3 nucleotides: TGTGCCAGCAGTCTCTTGGCGGCCAGCTCCTACGAGCAGTACTTC. It specifies CASSLLAASSYEQYF.

This clonotype was counted ten times or more. This rearrangement joins TRBV7-6 to TRBJ2-7, with TRBD2 matching 8 bases. The germline V gene encodes CDR1 SGHVS and CDR2 FNYEAQ. The CDR3 consists of 16 residues. The V segment lost 1 base and the J segment 0 bases; nucleotides outside the gene matches: 5. CDR3 DNA: TGTGCCAGCAGCTTAGAACTAGCGGTAAGCTCCTACGAGCAGTACTTC. Residues: CASSLELAVSSYEQYF.

This clonotype has at least ten counts. This sequence joins TRBV6-2 or TRBV6-3 and TRBJ2-5; the match to TRBD2 covers 7 bases. The CDR3 contains 16 residues. V lost 6 bases and J lost 0; bases outside the gene matches: 10. Germline V gives CDR1 MNHEY, CDR2 SVGEGT. CDR3 coding DNA: TGTGCCAGCAGAAAAACCCTGACTAGCTACCAAGAGACCCAGTACTTC. Protein product: CASRKTLTSYQETQYF.

This clonotype was counted only a few times. V and J are TRBV7-9 and TRBJ2-3; 12 nucleotides agree with TRBD1. Germline-derived CDR1 and CDR2 are SEHNR and FQNEAQ (reference sequence). The CDR3 consists of 18 residues. Trimming cost V 5 bases and J 3 bases; bases outside gene matches: 12. CDR3 sequence reads: CASSTVPGQGAGTDTQYF. The CDR3 DNA reads as TGTGCCAGCAGCACCGTACCGGGACAGGGGGCAGGGACAGATACGCAGTATTTT.

This clonotype was detected ten times or more. The gene calls are TRBV3-1 and TRBJ2-1; 13 nucleotides agree with TRBD2. The CDR3 extends over 17 amino acids. Germline V gene lookup returns CDR1 LGHDT and CDR2 YNNKEL (reference sequence). V lost 0 bases and J lost 4; bases outside the gene matches: 3. This CDR3 is CASSQEGTSGAYNEQFF. CDR3 bases: TGTGCCAGCAGCCAAGAGGGGACTAGCGGGGCTTACAATGAGCAGTTCTTC.

This clonotype has ten or more counts. The rearrangement uses TRBV24-1 and TRBJ2-6; 10 nucleotides agree with TRBD1. The V gene end was trimmed by 10 bases and the J gene end by 5 bases; junction bases not matched to a gene: 16. Germline CDR1 reads KGHDR; CDR2 reads SFDVKD. This CDR3 is built from 18 residues. CDR3 region: CATIRTGTGEAWANVLTF. DNA of the CDR3: TGTGCCACGATTCGTACCGGGACAGGGGAGGCTTGGGCCAACGTCCTGACTTTC.

This clonotype was seen ten or more times. The chain carries TRBV28 and TRBJ1-5; D is unresolved. Between the trimmed V and J ends, which lost 2 bases and 6 bases, there was a span of 11 bases. Looked up from germline, CDR1 is MDHEN and CDR2 is SYDVKM. This CDR3 has 14 residues. CDR3 amino acids: CASSLLGSGQPQHF. The DNA of the CDR3 is TGTGCCAGCAGTTTACTTGGGTCCGGTCAGCCCCAGCATTTT.

This clonotype was seen many times. The J gene is TRBJ2-1, the V gene TRBV28; D might be TRBD2 (6 bases). Trimming pared 1 base from V and 5 bases from J, leaving 12 bases between. The CDR3 totals 15 residues. The germline CDR1 and CDR2 sequences are MDHEN and SYDVKM. CDR3 loop: CASSLFRTTDNEQFF. The CDR3 region has the DNA TGTGCCAGCAGTTTATTCCGGACTACGGACAATGAGCAGTTCTTC.

This clonotype was recorded many times. This chain joins TRBV19 and TRBJ2-5; D uncertain. V shed 7 bases and J shed 5 bases, with 20 bases lying between them. The CDR3 covers 15 residues. Germline lookup yields CDR1 LNHDA and CDR2 SQIVND (reference sequence). The CDR3 loop reads CASNPEPRSEETQYF. The DNA for the CDR3 is TGTGCCAGTAACCCAGAACCGCGCTCCGAGGAGACCCAGTACTTC.

This chain links TRBV15 with TRBJ1-2, with 7 bases fitting TRBD1. This CDR3 region has 17 residues. CDR1 and CDR2 from the germline V gene are LNHNV and YYDKDF (reference sequence). Germline trimming cut 3 bases from V and 4 bases from J; bases unmatched to any gene: 14. As DNA, the CDR3 is TGTGCCACCAGCAGGGCCCTATCGGGACAGAGTTTCTATGGCTACACCTTC. It translates to CATSRALSGQSFYGYTF.

In its sample, this clonotype was seen many times. The chain combines TRBV18 with TRBJ1-1; TRBD1 might be the D (6 bases). The V gene lost 5 bases and the J gene lost 2 bases, with 9 bases spanning the gap. This CDR3 region has 13 residues. The germline CDR1 and CDR2 sequences are KGHSH and LQKENI. In nucleotides, the CDR3 is TGTGCCAGCTCAGCGGACAGTAACACTGAAGCTTTCTTT. Translated, it gives CASSADSNTEAFF.

Many counts were recorded for this clonotype. The V and J genes are TRBV9 and TRBJ1-3; tentatively, D is TRBD1 (6 bases). This CDR3 comprises 15 residues. Germline loops: CDR1 SGDLS, CDR2 YYNGEE. The V end lost 4 bases, the J end lost 0 bases, and 11 bases lay between the germline ends. The CDR3 spells CASSLLDSSGNTIYF. The CDR3 DNA is TGTGCCAGCAGCCTTCTGGACAGCTCTGGAAACACCATATATTTT. The complete variable domain, with remaining parts taken from reference TRBV9 and TRBJ1-3, reads DSGVTQTPKHLITATGQRVTLRCSPRSGDLSVYWYQQSLDQGLQFLIQYYNGEERAKGNILERFSAQQFPDLHSELNLSSLELGDSALYFCASSLLDSSGNTIYFGEGSWLTVV.

This clonotype was recorded many times. The V call is TRBV7-9, the J call TRBJ2-7; perhaps TRBD1 as D (6 bases). The germline V gene has CDR1 SEHNR and CDR2 FQNEAQ (reference sequence). Trimming removed 2 bases from V and 3 bases from J, with 11 bases in between. The CDR3 runs to 14 residues. The CDR3 spells CASSLTAGDYEQYF. For the CDR3, the DNA is TGTGCCAGCAGCTTAACGGCAGGGGACTACGAGCAGTACTTC.

Turning to this clonotype: This may stem from a read error, because a much larger clone lies one nucleotide away. The chain links TRBV5-1 to TRBJ1-2; TRBD1 matches at 7 bases. The CDR3 runs 15 residues. Germline CDR1 SGHRS, CDR2 YFSETQ. This CDR3 reads CARSLGTARGYGYTF. The CDR3 nucleotides read TGCGCCCGCAGCCTGGGGACAGCCCGGGGCTATGGCTACACCTTC.

There are many counts of this clonotype. V and J are TRBV5-6 and TRBJ2-7, with 9 bases fitting TRBD1. V shed 2 bases and J 5 bases; nucleotides not matched to a gene: 11. This CDR3 has 16 residues. Germline CDR1 and CDR2: SGHDT and YYEEEE. DNA for the CDR3: TGTGCCAGCAGCTTTCTCCCGGGACAGGGTGCCCACGAGCAGTACTTC. It yields the protein CASSFLPGQGAHEQYF.

The chain couples TRBV29-1 to TRBJ1-2; a weak D match, TRBD1 (6 bases). CDR1 is SQVTM and CDR2 is ANQGSEA in the germline V gene. Trimming removed 3 bases from V and 7 bases from J, with 18 bases in between. The CDR3 sequence is 14 residues long. Here the CDR3 reads CSVERGGRAVGYTF. As DNA, the CDR3 is TGCAGCGTTGAGAGGGGGGGGCGCGCGGTTGGCTACACCTTC.

This clonotype was seen ten or more times. CDR3 coding DNA: TGTGCCACCCGGGACCTCTACGAGCAGTACTTC. Translating it yields CATRDLYEQYF. This chain uses TRBV2 with TRBJ2-7; D may correspond to TRBD1 or TRBD2 (5 bases each). Trimming removed 10 bases at V and 3 bases at J, with 10 bases between. CDR1 is SNHLY, CDR2 FYNNEI, per germline. The CDR3 totals 11 residues.

The table lists this clonotype with many counts. In DNA, the CDR3 is TGTGCCAGCAGCCCATACCCCCAGAGGGAAGAGACCCAGTACTTC. Its translation is CASSPYPQREETQYF. The chain couples TRBV7-9 to TRBJ2-5, with D perhaps matching TRBD2 (5 bases). The CDR3 loop spans 15 amino acids. CDR1 SEHNR and CDR2 FQNEAQ come from the germline V gene (reference sequence). V shed 5 bases and J shed 3 bases, with 16 bases lying between them.

This clonotype has at least ten counts. This chain uses TRBV27 with TRBJ2-1; D is perhaps TRBD1 (5 bases). With 8 bases removed from V and 6 bases from J, the gap between germline ends came to 11 bases. CDR3 length: 12 amino acids. CDR1 and CDR2 from the germline V gene are MNHEY and SMNVEV (reference sequence). The CDR3 region is CASRRVANEQFF. CDR3 DNA: TGTGCCAGCCGCAGGGTCGCCAATGAGCAGTTCTTC.

This clonotype was observed a few times. This sequence joins TRBV4-2 and TRBJ2-3, with unresolved D. There are 13 residues in the CDR3. The germline CDR1 and CDR2 sequences are LGHNA and YNFKEQ. Trimming took off 4 bases at V and 4 bases at J, with 9 bases between the two ends. The CDR3 DNA reads as TGTGCCAGCAGCCCCCAGAGTTCAGATACGCAGTATTTT. As protein: CASSPQSSDTQYF.

This clonotype was picked up many times. One end of the junction varies from germline; a read error may be responsible. This rearrangement joins TRBV29-1 to TRBJ1-1; tentative D call: TRBD1 (6 bases). Germline-derived CDR1 and CDR2 are SQVTM and ANQGSEA. The CDR3 sequence is 15 residues long. The CDR3 loop is CSVEDLRTGGRIRVF. Here the CDR3 DNA reads TGCAGCGTTGAAGATCTTCGGACGGGGGGGCGCATTAGGGTCTTT.

This clonotype was counted many times. The V and J genes are TRBV15 and TRBJ2-5; D ambiguous. The CDR3 totals 15 residues. Trimming stripped 0 bases from V and 5 bases from J, with 13 bases between. CDR1 is LNHNV and CDR2 is YYDKDF in the germline V gene (reference sequence). In DNA form, the CDR3 reads TGTGCCACCAGCAGAGATCTGGCTCTCTCGGAGACCCAGTACTTC. Its protein product is CATSRDLALSETQYF.

The sample holds many counts of this clonotype. The chain has TRBV12-3 or TRBV12-4 and TRBJ2-3; D gene unclear. The V end was cut by 2 bases, the J end by 2 bases, with 8 bases between. The CDR3 runs 14 residues. The CDR3 DNA reads TGTGCCAGCAGTTTATCGGAAGTCACAGATACGCAGTATTTT. Its protein product is CASSLSEVTDTQYF.

This clonotype occurred many times. The chain recombines TRBV7-2 with TRBJ2-7; D remains ambiguous. The CDR3 is 14 amino acids. Per germline, CDR1 SGHTA and CDR2 FQGNSA. V was trimmed by 6 bases and J by 7 bases, leaving 19 bases between them. The CDR3 nucleotides read TGTGCCAGCAGTCAAGGCCCGCGCTCCCTGGAGCAGTACTTC. Protein product: CASSQGPRSLEQYF.